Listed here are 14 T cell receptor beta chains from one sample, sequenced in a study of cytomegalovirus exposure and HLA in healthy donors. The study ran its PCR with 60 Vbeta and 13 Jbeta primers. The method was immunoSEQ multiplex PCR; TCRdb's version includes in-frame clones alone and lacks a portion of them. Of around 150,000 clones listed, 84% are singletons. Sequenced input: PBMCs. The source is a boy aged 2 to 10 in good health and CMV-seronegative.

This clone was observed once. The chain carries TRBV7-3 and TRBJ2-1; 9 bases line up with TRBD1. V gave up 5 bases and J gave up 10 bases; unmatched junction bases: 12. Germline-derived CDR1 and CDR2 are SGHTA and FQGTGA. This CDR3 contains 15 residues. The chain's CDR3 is CASSLTGGGQYEQFF. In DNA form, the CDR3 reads TGTGCCAGCAGCCTGACAGGGGGTGGCCAATACGAGCAGTTCTTC.

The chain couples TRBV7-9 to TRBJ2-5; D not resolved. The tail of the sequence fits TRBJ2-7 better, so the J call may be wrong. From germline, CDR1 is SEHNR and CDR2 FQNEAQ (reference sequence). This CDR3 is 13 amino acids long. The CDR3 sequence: CASSQDGVSEQYF. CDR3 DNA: TGTGCCAGCAGCCAAGATGGCGTAAGCGAGCAGTACTTC.

For the CDR3, the DNA is TGTGCCAGCAGCTCCTCTTGGGCCGATACGCAGTATTTT. It encodes CASSSSWADTQYF. The chain employs TRBV7-2 and TRBJ2-3, with unresolved D. The CDR3 runs to 13 residues. The V gene's germline CDR1 is SGHTA and CDR2 FQGNSA. V was pared by 4 bases and J by 6 bases, with 11 bases between.

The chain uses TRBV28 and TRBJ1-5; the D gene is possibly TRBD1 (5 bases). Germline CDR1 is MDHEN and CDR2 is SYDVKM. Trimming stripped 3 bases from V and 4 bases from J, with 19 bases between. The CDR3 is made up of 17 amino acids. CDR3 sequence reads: CASSFVAGSVGNQPQHF. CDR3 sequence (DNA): TGTGCCAGCAGTTTCGTTGCAGGGTCGGTGGGGAATCAGCCCCAGCATTTT.

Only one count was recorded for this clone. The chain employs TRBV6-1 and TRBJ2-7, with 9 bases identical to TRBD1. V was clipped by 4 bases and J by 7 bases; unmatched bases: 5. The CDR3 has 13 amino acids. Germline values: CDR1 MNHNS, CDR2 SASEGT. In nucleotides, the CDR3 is TGTGCCAGCAGTGGGGACAGGGTAGGAGAGCAGTACTTC. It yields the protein CASSGDRVGEQYF.

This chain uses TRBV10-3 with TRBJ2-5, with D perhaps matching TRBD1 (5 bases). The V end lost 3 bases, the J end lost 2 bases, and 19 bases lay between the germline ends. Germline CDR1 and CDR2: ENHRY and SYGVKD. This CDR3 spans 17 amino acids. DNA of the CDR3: TGTGCCATCAGTGATCCCCCTCAGGGCCCAACACAAGAGACCCAGTACTTC. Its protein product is CAISDPPQGPTQETQYF.

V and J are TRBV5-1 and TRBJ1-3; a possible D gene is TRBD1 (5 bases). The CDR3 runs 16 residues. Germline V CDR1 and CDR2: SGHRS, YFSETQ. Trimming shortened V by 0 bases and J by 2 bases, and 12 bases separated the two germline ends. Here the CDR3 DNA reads TGCGCCAGCAGCTTGGTGTTCGGGGGAGCTGGAAACACCATATATTTT. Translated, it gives CASSLVFGGAGNTIYF.

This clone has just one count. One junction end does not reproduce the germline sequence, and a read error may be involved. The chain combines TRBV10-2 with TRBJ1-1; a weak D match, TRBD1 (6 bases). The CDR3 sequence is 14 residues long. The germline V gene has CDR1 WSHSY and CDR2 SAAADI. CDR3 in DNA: TGTGCCAGCAGTGTCGACAGGAAGAACACTGAAGCTTTCTTT. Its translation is CASSVDRKNTEAFF.

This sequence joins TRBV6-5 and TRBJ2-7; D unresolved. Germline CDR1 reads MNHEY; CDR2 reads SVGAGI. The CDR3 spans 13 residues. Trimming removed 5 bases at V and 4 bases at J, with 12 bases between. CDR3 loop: CASSADGSYEQYF. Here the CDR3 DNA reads TGTGCCAGCAGTGCCGACGGGTCTTACGAGCAGTACTTC.

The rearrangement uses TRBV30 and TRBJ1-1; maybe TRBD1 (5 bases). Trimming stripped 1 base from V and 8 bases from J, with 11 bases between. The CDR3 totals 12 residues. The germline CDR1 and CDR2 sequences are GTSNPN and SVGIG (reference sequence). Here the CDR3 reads CAWSGMGPEAFF. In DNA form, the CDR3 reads TGTGCCTGGAGTGGGATGGGGCCCGAAGCTTTCTTT. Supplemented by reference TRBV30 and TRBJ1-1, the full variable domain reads SQTIHQWPATLVQPVGSPLSLECTVEGTSNPNLYWYRQAAGRGLQLLFYSVGIGQISSEVPQNLSASRPQDRQFILSSKKLLLSDSGFYLCAWSGMGPEAFFGQGTRLTVV.

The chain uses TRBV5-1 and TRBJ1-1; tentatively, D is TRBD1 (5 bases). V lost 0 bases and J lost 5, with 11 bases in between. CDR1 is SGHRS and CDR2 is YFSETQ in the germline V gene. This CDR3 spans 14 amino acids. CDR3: CASSLEGRRTEAFF. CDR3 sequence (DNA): TGCGCCAGCAGCTTGGAGGGGAGGAGGACTGAAGCTTTCTTT.

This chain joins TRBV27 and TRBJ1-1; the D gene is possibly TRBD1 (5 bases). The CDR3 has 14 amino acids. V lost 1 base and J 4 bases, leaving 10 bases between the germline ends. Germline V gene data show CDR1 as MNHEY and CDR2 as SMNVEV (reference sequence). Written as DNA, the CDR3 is TGTGCCAGCAGTTTATTCTCGGGGGGCACTGAAGCTTTCTTT. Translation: CASSLFSGGTEAFF.

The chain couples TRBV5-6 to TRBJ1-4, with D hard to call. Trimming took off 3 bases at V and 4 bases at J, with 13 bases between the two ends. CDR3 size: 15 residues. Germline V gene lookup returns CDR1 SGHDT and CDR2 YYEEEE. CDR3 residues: CASSSLRADNEKLFF. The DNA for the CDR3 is TGTGCCAGCAGCTCCCTACGAGCCGATAATGAAAAACTGTTTTTT.

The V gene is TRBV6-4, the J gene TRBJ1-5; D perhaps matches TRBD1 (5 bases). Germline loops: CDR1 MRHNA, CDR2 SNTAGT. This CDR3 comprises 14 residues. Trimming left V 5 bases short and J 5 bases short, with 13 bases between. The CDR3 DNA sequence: TGTGCCAGCAGTCCGGGGGGGGTTCATCAGCCCCAGCATTTT. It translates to CASSPGGVHQPQHF.